This T cell receptor (beta chain) was sequenced in a study of shared clonotypes between healthy human individuals. Clones were read by immunoSEQ multiplex PCR, and TCRdb kept only the in-frame ones, dropping some. The sample has 2 million to 2.5 million clones; more than 90% are singletons. Study findings and constraints: Rarefaction indicated that sorted-subset sequencing remained incomplete although depth was large.

About this clone itself: The antigen is unknown.

Germline CDR1 reads SEHNR; CDR2 reads FQNEAQ (reference sequence). CDR3 length: 15 amino acids. Trimming removed 1 base at V and 5 bases at J, with 12 bases between. The chain carries TRBV7-9 and TRBJ2-1; D gene uncertain. This receptor was identified in a man aged 18 to 30 in good health. Sequencing used naive CD4+ T cells sorted from blood. Sample subset: CD45RA+ positively selected. This chain's CDR3 is CASSLDSPFDNEQFF. The CDR3 region has the DNA TGTGCCAGCAGCTTAGATAGCCCTTTTGACAATGAGCAGTTCTTC.